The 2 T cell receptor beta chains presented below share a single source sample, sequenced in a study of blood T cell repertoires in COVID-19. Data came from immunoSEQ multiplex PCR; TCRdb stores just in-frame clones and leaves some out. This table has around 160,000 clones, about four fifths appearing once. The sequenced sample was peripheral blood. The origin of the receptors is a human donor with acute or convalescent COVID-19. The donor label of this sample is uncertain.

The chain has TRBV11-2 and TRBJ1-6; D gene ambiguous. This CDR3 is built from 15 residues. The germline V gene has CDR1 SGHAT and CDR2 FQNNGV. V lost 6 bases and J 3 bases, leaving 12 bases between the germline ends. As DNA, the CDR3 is TGTGCCAGCAGACTGGAGGCAGACTATAATTCACCCCTCCACTTT. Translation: CASRLEADYNSPLHF.

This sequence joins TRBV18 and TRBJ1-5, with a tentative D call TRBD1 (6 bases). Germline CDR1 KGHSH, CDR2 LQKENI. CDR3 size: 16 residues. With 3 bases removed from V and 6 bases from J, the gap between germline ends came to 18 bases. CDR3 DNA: TGTGCCAGCTCACCTTCCGCGGGGGCTAACGGTCAGCCCCAGCATTTT. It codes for CASSPSAGANGQPQHF.